The 10 T cell receptor beta chains reported below all come from one sample, sequenced in a study of cytomegalovirus exposure and HLA in healthy donors. Amplification used 60 Vbeta primers and 13 Jbeta primers. Measured with immunoSEQ multiplex PCR; TCRdb has only the in-frame clones, and not every one. The repertoire includes almost 200,000 clones, around 85% of them detected once, and approximately 2.2% sits in the top ten. The specimen sequenced was PBMCs. These receptors all stem from a woman in her fifties or sixties in good health and CMV-seronegative.

The chain employs TRBV28 and TRBJ1-4; D is unclear. Germline CDR1 is MDHEN and CDR2 is SYDVKM. The CDR3 extends over 15 amino acids. V lost 2 bases and J lost 0, with 7 bases in between. CDR3: CASSLLRATNEKLFF. The CDR3 DNA reads as TGTGCCAGCAGTTTACTACGGGCAACTAATGAAAAACTGTTTTTT. The full variable domain, in which reference TRBV28 and TRBJ1-4 provide the parts outside the CDR3, is DVKVTQSSRYLVKRTGEKVFLECVQDMDHENMFWYRQDPGLGLRLIYFSYDVKMKEKGDIPEGYSVSREKKERFSLILESASTNQTSMYLCASSLLRATNEKLFFGSGTQLSVL.

The chain uses TRBV7-2 and TRBJ2-5; 7 positions match TRBD2. From germline, CDR1 is SGHTA and CDR2 FQGNSA. The J segment lost 3 bases and the V segment lost 4 bases, leaving 11 bases of the junction unmatched. The CDR3 runs 16 residues. CDR3 DNA: TGTGCCAGCAGCTCCCTGGGCGGGGGATTAAAAGAGACCCAGTACTTC. Protein sequence: CASSSLGGGLKETQYF.

This clone has just a few counts. V and J are TRBV28 and TRBJ2-7; TRBD1 matches at 9 bases. Germline loops: CDR1 MDHEN, CDR2 SYDVKM. The CDR3 is 14 residues long. V shed 6 bases and J 9 bases; nucleotides not matched to a gene: 12. The CDR3 loop is CASSPTGTGCGQYF. Here the CDR3 DNA reads TGTGCCAGCAGCCCTACCGGGACAGGGTGTGGGCAGTACTTC. The full variable domain, in which reference TRBV28 and TRBJ2-7 provide the parts outside the CDR3, is DVKVTQSSRYLVKRTGEKVFLECVQDMDHENMFWYRQDPGLGLRLIYFSYDVKMKEKGDIPEGYSVSREKKERFSLILESASTNQTSMYLCASSPTGTGCGQYFGPGTRLTVT.

The chain has TRBV5-6 and TRBJ2-7; tentative D call: TRBD2 (5 bases). This CDR3 has 13 amino acids. Trimming removed 0 bases at V and 7 bases at J, with 11 bases between. Germline assignment: CDR1 SGHDT and CDR2 YYEEEE. The CDR3 region is CASSLGPTGEQYF. In DNA, the CDR3 is TGTGCCAGCAGCTTGGGGCCTACGGGAGAGCAGTACTTC.

This clone was detected only a few times. The chain has TRBV18 and TRBJ2-7; perhaps TRBD1 as D (7 bases). Germline CDR1 and CDR2: KGHSH and LQKENI. This CDR3 has 16 amino acids. Trimming removed 6 bases at V and 5 bases at J, with 23 bases between. The CDR3 DNA reads as TGTGCCAGCTCCAAGTTTGGGACAGTTGGGACTGACGAGCAGTACTTC. It encodes CASSKFGTVGTDEQYF.

This sequence joins TRBV2 and TRBJ1-4; D gene unclear. The CDR3 is 15 residues long. V was clipped by 6 bases and J by 0 bases, with 11 bases between them. Looked up from germline, CDR1 is SNHLY and CDR2 is FYNNEI. CDR3 in DNA: TGTGCCAGCAGGGCAGAGACTGCAACTAATGAAAAACTGTTTTTT. Translating it yields CASRAETATNEKLFF.

CDR3 amino acids: CASRGAGVETQYF. In DNA, the CDR3 is TGTGCCAGCAGAGGAGCAGGGGTAGAGACCCAGTACTTC. The V gene is TRBV6-1, the J gene TRBJ2-5, with D possibly matching TRBD1 (6 bases). Between the trimmed V and J ends, which lost 6 bases and 4 bases, there was a span of 12 bases. Germline loops: CDR1 MNHNS, CDR2 SASEGT. The CDR3 spans 13 residues.

V gene TRBV28 combines with J gene TRBJ2-7; D is undetermined. Germline CDR1 reads MDHEN; CDR2 reads SYDVKM. Trimming pared 4 bases from V and 4 bases from J, leaving 17 bases between. The CDR3 contains 15 residues. As DNA, the CDR3 is TGTGCCAGCAGTTCCAACCTTCGCACTTGGTACGAGCAGTACTTC. Translated: CASSSNLRTWYEQYF.

V and J are TRBV11-2 and TRBJ2-6, with 8 bases that match TRBD2. The CDR3 is 16 amino acids. CDR1 is SGHAT and CDR2 is FQNNGV in the germline V gene. Trimming took 6 bases from V and 3 from J; bases not matched to a gene: 7. The CDR3: CASRPAGGVGANVLTF. The CDR3 nucleotides are TGTGCCAGCAGACCGGCGGGGGGCGTTGGGGCCAACGTCCTGACTTTC.

This clone was recorded only once. The chain links TRBV6-6 to TRBJ2-2, with D possibly being TRBD1 (6 bases). Germline CDR1 reads MNHNY; CDR2 reads SVGAGI (reference sequence). Trimming took off 6 bases at V and 1 base at J, with 12 bases between the two ends. This CDR3 contains 15 residues. CDR3 nucleotides: TGTGCCAGCAGCCCCACGACAGGGAACACCGGGGAGCTGTTTTTT. Its translation is CASSPTTGNTGELFF.